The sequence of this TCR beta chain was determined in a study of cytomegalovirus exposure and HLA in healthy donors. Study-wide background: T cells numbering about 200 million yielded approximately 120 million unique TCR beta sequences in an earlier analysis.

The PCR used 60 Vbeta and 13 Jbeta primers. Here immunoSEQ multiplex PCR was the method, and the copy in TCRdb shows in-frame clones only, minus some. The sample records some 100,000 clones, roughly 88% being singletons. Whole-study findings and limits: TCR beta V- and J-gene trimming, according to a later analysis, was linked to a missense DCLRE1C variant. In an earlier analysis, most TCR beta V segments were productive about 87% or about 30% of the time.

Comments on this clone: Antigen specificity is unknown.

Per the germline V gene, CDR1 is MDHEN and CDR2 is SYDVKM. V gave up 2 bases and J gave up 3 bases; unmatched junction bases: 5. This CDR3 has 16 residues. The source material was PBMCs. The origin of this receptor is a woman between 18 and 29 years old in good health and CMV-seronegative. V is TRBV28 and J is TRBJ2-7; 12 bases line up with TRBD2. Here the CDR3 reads CASSLPPSGRVYEQYF. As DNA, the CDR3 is TGTGCCAGCAGTTTACCGCCTAGCGGGAGGGTCTACGAGCAGTACTTC. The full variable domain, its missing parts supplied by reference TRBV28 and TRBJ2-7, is DVKVTQSSRYLVKRTGEKVFLECVQDMDHENMFWYRQDPGLGLRLIYFSYDVKMKEKGDIPEGYSVSREKKERFSLILESASTNQTSMYLCASSLPPSGRVYEQYFGPGTRLTVT.